This T cell receptor (beta chain) was sequenced for a study of Graves' ophthalmopathy and Graves' hyperthyroidism. At the level of the study: Blood was drawn at initial diagnosis, before any treatment.

RNA transcripts were the template, and TCR beta CDR3 regions were amplified from them. The first round was an RT-PCR with HTBI primers, and the second round was a multiplex PCR. TCRdb fed the multiplex PCR reads into MiXCR, producing one record per CDR3 protein. This sample has roughly 380,000 distinct CDR3 sequences, with approximately 15% found just once. Trimming removed 5 bases from V and 0 bases from J; junction bases left unmatched: 6. This CDR3 region has 16 residues. Germline V gives CDR1 SEHNR, CDR2 FQNEAQ (reference sequence). This clonotype has ten or more counts. This chain uses TRBV7-9 with TRBJ2-5; 10 bases are a match to TRBD2. This receptor was identified in a woman under 30 with stable Graves' hyperthyroidism. Sequenced sample: peripheral blood. The CDR3: CASSLQAGGHQETQYF. Written as DNA, the CDR3 is TGTGCCAGCAGCCTCCAAGCGGGGGGGCACCAAGAGACCCAGTACTTC.